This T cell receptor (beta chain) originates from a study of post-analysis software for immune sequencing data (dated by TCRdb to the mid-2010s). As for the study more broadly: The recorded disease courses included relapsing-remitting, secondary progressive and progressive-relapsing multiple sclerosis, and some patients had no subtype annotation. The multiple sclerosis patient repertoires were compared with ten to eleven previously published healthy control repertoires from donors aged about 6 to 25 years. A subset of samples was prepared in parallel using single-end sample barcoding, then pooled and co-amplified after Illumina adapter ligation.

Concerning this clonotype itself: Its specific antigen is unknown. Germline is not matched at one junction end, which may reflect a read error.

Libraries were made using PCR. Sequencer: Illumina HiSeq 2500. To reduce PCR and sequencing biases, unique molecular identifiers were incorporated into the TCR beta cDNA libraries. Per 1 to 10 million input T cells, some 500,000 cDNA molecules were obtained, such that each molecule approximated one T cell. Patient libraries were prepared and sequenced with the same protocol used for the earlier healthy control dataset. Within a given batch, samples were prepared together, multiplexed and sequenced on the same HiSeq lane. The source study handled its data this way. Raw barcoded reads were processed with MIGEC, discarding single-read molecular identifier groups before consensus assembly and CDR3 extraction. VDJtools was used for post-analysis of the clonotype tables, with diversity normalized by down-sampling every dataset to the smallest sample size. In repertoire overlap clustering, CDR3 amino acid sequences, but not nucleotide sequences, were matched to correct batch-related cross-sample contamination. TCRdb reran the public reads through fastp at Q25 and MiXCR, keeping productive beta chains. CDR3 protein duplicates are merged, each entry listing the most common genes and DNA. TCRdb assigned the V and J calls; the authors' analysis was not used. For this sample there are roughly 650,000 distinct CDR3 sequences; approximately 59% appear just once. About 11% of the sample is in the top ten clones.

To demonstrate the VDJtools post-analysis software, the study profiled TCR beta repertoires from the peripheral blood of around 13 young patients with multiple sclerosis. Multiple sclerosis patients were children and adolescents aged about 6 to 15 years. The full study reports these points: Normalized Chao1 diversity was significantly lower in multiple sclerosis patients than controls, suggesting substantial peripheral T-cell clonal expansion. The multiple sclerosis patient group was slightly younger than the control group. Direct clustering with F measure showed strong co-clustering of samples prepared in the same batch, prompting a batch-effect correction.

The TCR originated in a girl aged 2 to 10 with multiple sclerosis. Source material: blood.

The nucleotide sequence reads TGCGGCGTAAGGACAGGGGGAGAGACCCAGTACTTC. It translates to CGVRTGGETQYF. The chain links TRBV29-1 with TRBJ2-5; 10 bases in between match TRBD1. From the cysteine through the phenylalanine, the CDR3 covers 12 amino acids. The CDR3 DNA has 36 bases and is translated from base 1. CDR1 and CDR2 are drawn from the germline V gene: SQVTM, ANQGSEA.